This TCR beta chain stems from a study of shared T cell receptors in the human thymus. Germline CDR1 reads GTSNPN; CDR2 reads SVGIG (reference sequence). Trimming pared 2 bases from V and 9 bases from J, leaving 11 bases between. The CDR3 is 11 amino acids. Sequencing used immunoSEQ multiplex PCR; TCRdb keeps in-frame clones, though not all of them. The table includes about 380,000 clones, about 95% detected once. The chain joins TRBV30 to TRBJ2-7, with D unclear. The clonotype was recovered from a human donor. The material sequenced was thymocytes. This chain's CDR3 is CAWSSGPAQYF. The CDR3 region has the DNA TGTGCCTGGAGTAGTGGGCCCGCGCAGTACTTC. Filled out from reference TRBV30 and TRBJ2-7, the complete variable domain reads SQTIHQWPATLVQPVGSPLSLECTVEGTSNPNLYWYRQAAGRGLQLLFYSVGIGQISSEVPQNLSASRPQDRQFILSSKKLLLSDSGFYLCAWSSGPAQYFGPGTRLTVT.